These T cell receptor beta chains were read from a single sample in a study of blood T cell repertoires in COVID-19. Measured with immunoSEQ multiplex PCR; TCRdb has only the in-frame clones, and not every one. Seen here are approximately 260,000 clones, 75% to 90% observed once, and the top ten hold under 15%. Sequencing used peripheral blood. These receptors were obtained from a woman aged 60-75 years with active or convalescent COVID-19. CDR3s include the opening cysteine and the closing phenylalanine or tryptophan. D genes are given only for firm matches. For some rows the clone size is stated as once, few or many, or as a class when expanded; others skip it.

J,D,size,V,CDR3,DNA
TRBJ2-5,TRBD2,-,TRBV3-1/TRBV3-2,CASKAGGAMGETQYF,TGTGCCAGCAAGGCGGGGGGGGCAATGGGAGAGACCCAGTACTTC
TRBJ1-5,-,-,TRBV3-1/TRBV3-2,CASSQNGGGGNQPQHF,TGTGCCAGCAGCCAAAACGGGGGTGGGGGCAATCAGCCCCAGCATTTT
TRBJ2-2,TRBD1,-,TRBV18,CASSPPLQGAAGELFF,TGTGCCAGCTCACCGCCTTTACAGGGGGCTGCCGGGGAGCTGTTTTTT
TRBJ1-2,TRBD1,once,TRBV4-1,CASSQDRDRLYGYTF,TGCGCCAGCAGCCAAGATCGGGACAGGCTCTATGGCTACACCTTC
TRBJ1-4,TRBD1,once,TRBV6-5,CASMQGAGNEKLFF,TGTGCCAGTATGCAGGGGGCCGGTAATGAAAAACTGTTTTTT
TRBJ1-4,TRBD1,-,TRBV7-2,CASSDDRGGEKLFF,TGTGCCAGCAGCGATGACAGGGGTGGTGAAAAACTGTTTTTT
TRBJ2-7,-,-,TRBV5-6,CASSPLGRPYEQYF,TGTGCCAGCAGCCCCTTGGGGAGGCCCTACGAGCAGTACTTC
TRBJ1-2,-,-,TRBV19,CASRTWTATNYGYTF,TGTGCCAGTAGAACCTGGACAGCCACTAACTATGGCTACACCTTC
TRBJ2-5,TRBD1,-,TRBV7-3,CASSTGQGETQYF,TGTGCCAGCAGCACCGGACAGGGGGAGACCCAGTACTTC
TRBJ2-1,TRBD1,few,TRBV4-1,CASSQAERTGKNEQFF,TGCGCCAGCAGCCAAGCGGAACGGACAGGGAAGAATGAGCAGTTCTTC
TRBJ1-6,-,-,TRBV19,CASSRDINSPLHF,TGTGCCAGTAGCCGGGACATTAATTCACCCCTCCACTTT
TRBJ2-5,-,-,TRBV3-1/TRBV3-2,CASSHPGRGLSQETQYF,TGTGCCAGCAGCCACCCCGGAAGGGGGTTGTCCCAAGAGACCCAGTACTTC
TRBJ1-5,-,-,TRBV6-5,CASGPGDHQPQHF,TGTGCCAGCGGGCCGGGGGACCATCAGCCCCAGCATTTT
TRBJ2-5,-,-,TRBV7-8,CASSPQGQTQYF,TGTGCCAGCAGCCCACAGGGTCAGACCCAGTACTTC
TRBJ2-3,TRBD2,-,TRBV6-4,CASSVGGAKDTQYF,TGTGCCAGCAGTGTCGGGGGGGCCAAAGATACGCAGTATTTT
TRBJ1-4,TRBD1,-,TRBV30,CAWRETGPNEKLFF,TGTGCCTGGAGGGAGACAGGGCCTAATGAAAAACTGTTTTTT
TRBJ1-6,-,-,TRBV9,CASSVGFTGNNSPLHF,TGTGCCAGCAGCGTGGGGTTTACAGGGAATAATTCACCCCTCCACTTT
TRBJ1-1,-,-,TRBV6-2/TRBV6-3,CASSSGPRGNTEAFF,TGTGCCAGCAGTTCCGGACCCCGGGGGAACACTGAAGCTTTCTTT
TRBJ1-1,TRBD1,once,TRBV6-1,CASSGGTDRWEVTEAFF,TGTGCCAGCAGTGGGGGGACGGACAGGTGGGAGGTCACTGAAGCTTTCTTT
TRBJ1-6,TRBD1,many,TRBV7-8,CASHPGQGASYNSPLHF,TGTGCCAGCCACCCGGGACAGGGGGCTTCCTATAATTCACCCCTCCACTTT
TRBJ1-2,-,-,TRBV7-9,CASSQQQGRGNYGYTF,TGTGCCAGCAGCCAGCAACAGGGAAGGGGGAACTATGGCTACACCTTC
TRBJ1-1,-,-,TRBV7-8,CASSAGGGRGANTEAFF,TGTGCCAGCAGCGCTGGTGGTGGGAGGGGGGCGAACACTGAAGCTTTCTTT
TRBJ1-6,-,-,TRBV6-4,CASSVSPRVDSPLHF,TGTGCCAGCAGTGTATCCCCGAGAGTGGATTCACCCCTCCACTTT
TRBJ1-4,-,-,TRBV28,CASSLPPGNEKLFF,TGTGCCAGCAGTTTACCCCCGGGGAATGAAAAACTGTTTTTT
TRBJ2-3,TRBD2,-,TRBV5-1,CASSLVAGAGDTQYF,TGCGCCAGCAGCTTGGTAGCGGGGGCGGGGGATACGCAGTATTTT
TRBJ2-2,TRBD2,few,TRBV5-1,CASSLRLGGGASGELFF,TGCGCCAGCAGCTTACGACTAGGCGGGGGGGCCTCCGGGGAGCTGTTTTTT
TRBJ2-2,-,-,TRBV4-1,CASSQDLSGGLRGTGELFF,TGCGCCAGCAGCCAAGATCTTTCCGGAGGACTCCGGGGGACCGGGGAGCTGTTTTTT
TRBJ1-2,-,-,TRBV19,CASSLDGTSLYGYTF,TGTGCCAGTAGTCTCGACGGGACATCTCTCTATGGCTACACCTTC
TRBJ2-1,TRBD2,-,TRBV7-9,CASSLPSGGAREQFF,TGTGCCAGCAGCTTACCTAGCGGGGGGGCCAGGGAGCAGTTCTTC
TRBJ1-2,TRBD1,-,TRBV13,CASSSRQGANYYGYTF,TGTGCCAGCAGCTCAAGACAGGGGGCAAACTACTATGGCTACACCTTC
TRBJ2-3,-,-,TRBV12-1,CASSFRQGSTDTQYF,TGTGCCAGCAGCTTTAGGCAGGGGAGCACAGATACGCAGTATTTT
TRBJ2-7,-,-,TRBV11-3,CASSLDGVEQYF,TGTGCCAGCAGTCTAGACGGGGTCGAGCAGTACTTC
TRBJ1-5,TRBD1,-,TRBV12-5,CASGWTGGNQPQHF,TGTGCTAGTGGATGGACAGGGGGTAATCAGCCCCAGCATTTT
TRBJ2-5,TRBD2,-,TRBV7-2,CASHGGAQETQYF,TGTGCCAGCCACGGGGGGGCGCAAGAGACCCAGTACTTC
TRBJ2-3,-,-,TRBV5-6,CASSLAMSDTQYF,TGTGCCAGCAGCTTAGCGATGTCAGATACGCAGTATTTT
TRBJ1-5,-,-,TRBV30,CAWSVQRDQPQHF,TGTGCCTGGAGTGTACAACGGGATCAGCCCCAGCATTTT
TRBJ1-1,TRBD1,-,TRBV28,CASRTGQGAGGDTEAFF,TGTGCCAGCAGAACCGGACAGGGGGCTGGGGGAGACACTGAAGCTTTCTTT
TRBJ2-1,TRBD2,-,TRBV6-6,CASSFGGGAYEQFF,TGTGCCAGCAGTTTCGGCGGGGGGGCTTATGAGCAGTTCTTC
TRBJ1-3,-,-,TRBV6-6,CASSPQLGQPTSGNTIYF,TGTGCCAGCAGTCCTCAACTGGGACAACCAACCTCTGGAAACACCATATATTTT
TRBJ1-2,-,-,TRBV7-9,CASSHRTERVDGYTF,TGTGCCAGCAGCCACCGGACGGAGAGGGTGGATGGCTACACCTTC
TRBJ2-7,-,-,TRBV12-3/TRBV12-4,CASSQGPEQYF,TGTGCCAGCAGCCAGGGGCCCGAGCAGTACTTC
TRBJ2-1,TRBD1,once,TRBV15,CAISPRRTGGLNEQFF,TGTGCCATTTCCCCACGAAGGACAGGGGGCCTCAATGAGCAGTTCTTC
TRBJ1-2,TRBD1,-,TRBV5-1,CASSLPWSGQTRYGYTF,TGCGCCAGCAGCTTGCCCTGGTCGGGACAGACCCGGTATGGCTACACCTTC
TRBJ1-1,-,-,TRBV11-2,CASSEDRLRNTEAFF,TGTGCCAGCAGCGAAGACAGGCTTAGGAACACTGAAGCTTTCTTT
TRBJ2-7,-,once,TRBV11-2,CASSIGGVEQYF,TGTGCCAGCAGCATAGGGGGGGTTGAGCAGTACTTC
TRBJ1-5,-,few,TRBV5-6,CASQGVGNQPQHF,TGTGCCAGCCAAGGGGTGGGCAATCAGCCCCAGCATTTT
TRBJ2-2,TRBD2,-,TRBV24-1,CASGLAGTGELFF,TGTGCCTCGGGACTAGCGGGAACCGGGGAGCTGTTTTTT
TRBJ2-7,TRBD2,-,TRBV3-1/TRBV3-2,CASSRDPRLAGGTSSYEQYF,TGTGCCAGCAGCCGGGATCCGAGACTAGCGGGGGGCACGAGCTCCTACGAGCAGTACTTC
TRBJ2-5,-,once,TRBV7-3,CASSLAGLGETQYF,TGTGCCAGCAGCTTAGCAGGGTTGGGCGAGACCCAGTACTTC
TRBJ1-1,-,-,TRBV30,CAWRPGNTEAFF,TGTGCCTGGAGACCGGGGAACACTGAAGCTTTCTTT